The T cell receptor (beta chain) under discussion was sequenced for a study of blood T cell repertoires in COVID-19. Turning to the study itself: Acute and convalescent COVID-19 samples came from the United States, Italy and Spain. T cells, B-cell-depleted T cells, or PBMCs provided the cDNA or gDNA that served as material.

This clone showed up just once. Deletions cut 3 bases from V and 2 bases from J, with 26 bases between. This CDR3 is 19 amino acids long. The germline V gene encodes CDR1 MDHEN and CDR2 SYDVKM. Study processing details: Counts of nucleated cells, estimated from reference gene primer amplification, were obtained. Only in-frame clones appear in the TCRdb table, and some are missing; sequencing was by immunoSEQ multiplex PCR. The D gene and trimming were derived from the DNA, and the V and J assignments and clone size from that table. The sample has about 310,000 clones, roughly 91% seen once. Participants came from some 23 US areas, aged roughly 18 to 95 years.

The origin of this receptor is a woman under 40 who had recovered from COVID-19. The V call is TRBV28, the J call TRBJ2-7; tentative D call: TRBD1 (5 bases). The sample consisted of PBMCs or T cells enriched from blood (not recorded which). The CDR3 region is CASSLSNFYDWTRTYEQYF. As DNA, the CDR3 is TGTGCCAGCAGTTTGTCCAACTTCTATGATTGGACAAGGACCTACGAGCAGTACTTC.